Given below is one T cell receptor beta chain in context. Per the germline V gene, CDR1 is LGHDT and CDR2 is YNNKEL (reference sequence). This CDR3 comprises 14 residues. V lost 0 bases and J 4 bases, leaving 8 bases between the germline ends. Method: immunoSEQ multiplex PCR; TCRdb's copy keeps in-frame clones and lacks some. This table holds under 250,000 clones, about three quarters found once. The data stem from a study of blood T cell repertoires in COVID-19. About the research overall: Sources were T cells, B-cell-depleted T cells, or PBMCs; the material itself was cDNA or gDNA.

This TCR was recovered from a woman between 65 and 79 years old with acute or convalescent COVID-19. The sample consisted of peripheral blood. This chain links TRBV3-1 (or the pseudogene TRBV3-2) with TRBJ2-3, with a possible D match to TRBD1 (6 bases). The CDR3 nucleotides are TGTGCCAGCAGCCAAGAAACAGGGCCAGATACGCAGTATTTT. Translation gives CASSQETGPDTQYF.